The 16 T cell receptor beta chains below all came from one sample that was sequenced in a study of cytomegalovirus exposure and HLA in healthy donors. Vbeta (60) and Jbeta (13) primers were used in the PCR. TCRdb's copy holds only in-frame clones and misses some; the assay was immunoSEQ multiplex PCR. Among about 160,000 clones listed, 70% to 80% were seen once. Sequenced: PBMCs. The receptors were gathered from a man aged 25-45 years in good health and CMV-seronegative.

The V and J genes are TRBV18 and TRBJ1-5, with 9 bases aligning to TRBD1. Germline values: CDR1 KGHSH, CDR2 LQKENI. This CDR3 region has 16 residues. Trimming cost V 3 bases and J 3 bases; bases outside gene matches: 6. The CDR3 DNA reads as TGTGCCAGCTCACCTAGAACAGGGGGCCTCAATCAGCCCCAGCATTTT. Amino acids: CASSPRTGGLNQPQHF.

The V and J genes are TRBV7-2 and TRBJ2-5, with a possible D match to TRBD2 (6 bases). This CDR3 has 17 amino acids. Germline loops: CDR1 SGHTA, CDR2 FQGNSA. The V end was cut by 4 bases, the J end by 0 bases, with 18 bases between. The CDR3 reads CASSYAWVSGHQETQYF. The DNA for the CDR3 is TGTGCCAGCAGCTACGCCTGGGTTAGCGGCCACCAAGAGACCCAGTACTTC.

The chain recombines TRBV9 with TRBJ2-5, with D possibly being TRBD2 (6 bases). Near its end, the DNA agrees better with TRBJ2-7, so the J call may be wrong. This CDR3 has 15 amino acids. Germline loops: CDR1 SGDLS, CDR2 YYNGEE. CDR3 in DNA: TGTGCCAGCAGCGTAGCGGGGACTCGGAACGACGAGCAGTACTTC. Its protein product is CASSVAGTRNDEQYF.

The chain joins TRBV7-9 to TRBJ2-5; 7 positions match TRBD2. The DNA matches TRBJ2-7 better at its end, which makes the J call doubtful. This CDR3 spans 13 amino acids. Germline loops: CDR1 SEHNR, CDR2 FQNEAQ (reference sequence). CDR3 nucleotides: TGTGCCAGCAGTCAGGGAGGGTTTGCCGAGCAGTACTTC. Protein: CASSQGGFAEQYF.

V gene TRBV28 combines with J gene TRBJ2-7; TRBD2 might be the D (6 bases). Per the germline V gene, CDR1 is MDHEN and CDR2 is SYDVKM. This CDR3 comprises 14 residues. V lost 0 bases, J lost 7 bases, and 13 bases lay in between. The CDR3 DNA follows: TGTGCCAGCAGTTTATGGCTAGCGTCGAGTGAGCAGTACTTC. Translating it yields CASSLWLASSEQYF.

The chain couples TRBV20-1 to TRBJ2-1; 7 nucleotides agree with TRBD2. CDR1 and CDR2 from the germline V gene are DFQATT and SNEGSKA (reference sequence). The CDR3 length is 11 residues. The J segment lost 11 bases and the V segment lost 2 bases, leaving 3 bases of the junction unmatched. DNA of the CDR3: TGCAGTGCTAGATCGGGACTACAGCAGTTCTTC. Residues: CSARSGLQQFF.

The J gene is TRBJ1-3, the V gene TRBV25-1; 7 bases fit TRBD1. The CDR3 totals 15 residues. V lost 4 bases to trimming and J lost 4 bases; unmatched junction nucleotides: 7. Germline V CDR1 and CDR2: MGHDK, SYGVNS. CDR3 region: CASSAAGTAGNTIYF. The DNA for the CDR3 is TGTGCCAGCAGTGCAGCCGGGACAGCAGGAAACACCATATATTTT.

The chain is built from TRBV7-3 and TRBJ2-7; 13 bases map to TRBD2. CDR3 length: 15 amino acids. Per germline, CDR1 SGHTA and CDR2 FQGTGA. The junction had 5 bases not matched to a gene; V was cut back by 3 bases and J by 6 bases. DNA of the CDR3: TGTGCCAGCAGCTTTGGACTAGCGGGGGCTTTCGAGCAGTACTTC. It specifies CASSFGLAGAFEQYF.

Only a few counts were recorded for this clone. The chain couples TRBV19 to TRBJ1-4; no clear D gene. CDR1 and CDR2 (germline): LNHDA, SQIVND (reference sequence). V was trimmed by 4 bases and J by 2 bases, leaving 11 bases between them. This CDR3 comprises 15 residues. CDR3 DNA: TGTGCCAGTAGTACTGCGGCGTCGACTAATGAAAAACTGTTTTTT. Protein sequence: CASSTAASTNEKLFF.

This chain links TRBV7-3 with TRBJ2-2; 9 nucleotides agree with TRBD1. V was clipped by 0 bases and J by 4 bases; unmatched bases: 3. Germline CDR1 SGHTA, CDR2 FQGTGA. This CDR3 comprises 16 residues. The CDR3 DNA follows: TGTGCCAGCAGCTTAACACAGGGGGCGACCACCGGGGAGCTGTTTTTT. Residues: CASSLTQGATTGELFF.

This sequence joins TRBV5-1 and TRBJ1-2, with 8 bases aligning to TRBD1. Germline CDR1 and CDR2: SGHRS and YFSETQ. The CDR3 covers 12 residues. V lost 7 bases and J lost 5; bases outside the gene matches: 4. CDR3 in amino acids: CASGGQGYGYTF. Written as DNA, the CDR3 is TGCGCCAGCGGCGGACAGGGTTATGGCTACACCTTC.

This clone was seen a single time. The genes are TRBV5-1 and TRBJ2-7; no clear D gene. V lost 0 bases, J lost 1 base, and 5 bases lay in between. The CDR3 is made up of 13 amino acids. Germline lookup yields CDR1 SGHRS and CDR2 YFSETQ. CDR3 nucleotides: TGCGCCAGCAGCTTGGGGGCTTCCTACGAGCAGTACTTC. It specifies CASSLGASYEQYF. Variable domain in full (rest from reference TRBV5-1 and TRBJ2-7): KAGVTQTPRYLIKTRGQQVTLSCSPISGHRSVSWYQQTPGQGLQFLFEYFSETQRNKGNFPGRFSGRQFSNSRSEMNVSTLELGDSALYLCASSLGASYEQYFGPGTRLTVT.

The chain is built from TRBV30 and TRBJ1-1; D gene ambiguous. The CDR3 totals 12 residues. Per the germline V gene, CDR1 is GTSNPN and CDR2 is SVGIG (reference sequence). The V end lost 2 bases, the J end lost 4 bases, and 8 bases lay between the germline ends. CDR3 sequence: CAWSLESTEAFF. Here the CDR3 DNA reads TGTGCCTGGAGTCTCGAGAGCACTGAAGCTTTCTTT.

DNA of the CDR3: TGTGCCAGCAGACCCGTCTCTGGGCGGGGGAACTCCTACGAGCAGTACTTC. Translating gives CASRPVSGRGNSYEQYF. The chain is built from TRBV7-2 and TRBJ2-7; 7 nucleotides align to TRBD2. Germline V lookup: CDR1 SGHTA, CDR2 FQGNSA. V gave up 6 bases and J gave up 0 bases; unmatched junction bases: 14. The CDR3 has 17 residues.

The chain links TRBV27 to TRBJ1-1; D might be TRBD1 (5 bases). V shed 1 base and J shed 5 bases, with 29 bases lying between them. Germline assignment: CDR1 MNHEY and CDR2 SMNVEV (reference sequence). This CDR3 is built from 20 residues. The CDR3 region has the DNA TGTGCCAGCAGTTTATTGGACCGGGGGGGGAAGAAGGGTTGGAATACTGAAGCTTTCTTT. Amino acids: CASSLLDRGGKKGWNTEAFF.

The chain employs TRBV16 and TRBJ2-5; 11 nucleotides line up with TRBD1. Trimming cost V 3 bases and J 5 bases; bases outside gene matches: 5. CDR1 is KGHSY, CDR2 FQNENV, per germline. The CDR3 length is 15 residues. The DNA of the CDR3 is TGTGCCAGCAGCCAGAGGACAGGGGGCTTGGAGACCCAGTACTTC. This translates into CASSQRTGGLETQYF.